These 21 T cell receptor beta chains came from one sample sequenced in a study of control samples from healthy donors and cancer patients. TCRdb keeps only in-frame clones here, not all; method: immunoSEQ multiplex PCR. The data show 100,000 or so clones, with around 89% seen just once and approximately 8.3% held by the top ten. Sequencing used blood. The receptor set was obtained from a man aged 25 to 40 in good health.

This clone was recorded only once. The chain combines TRBV20-1 with TRBJ2-2, with 11 bases lining up with TRBD2. With 4 bases clipped from V and 5 bases from J, the junction kept 6 bases outside the gene matches. Per the germline V gene, CDR1 is DFQATT and CDR2 is SNEGSKA (reference sequence). The CDR3 consists of 15 residues. The DNA for the CDR3 is TGCAGTGCTAATGAAGCTAGCGGGGGGACCGGGGAGCTGTTTTTT. This gives the protein CSANEASGGTGELFF.

The V and J genes are TRBV9 and TRBJ1-2; maybe TRBD1 (5 bases). CDR1 and CDR2 (germline): SGDLS, YYNGEE. Trimming shortened V by 4 bases and J by 3 bases, and 22 bases separated the two germline ends. This CDR3 is built from 17 residues. CDR3 sequence (DNA): TGTGCCAGCAGCACCCCACGGGACGGCGGACGAGACTATGGCTACACCTTC. This sequence encodes CASSTPRDGGRDYGYTF.

The chain uses TRBV2 and TRBJ2-3, with 13 bases that match TRBD2. V was clipped by 6 bases and J by 8 bases; unmatched bases: 2. The CDR3 is made up of 13 amino acids. In germline, CDR1 is SNHLY, CDR2 FYNNEI. This CDR3 reads CASRGLAGVTQYF. For the CDR3, the DNA is TGTGCCAGCAGAGGACTAGCGGGAGTTACGCAGTATTTT.

The V call is TRBV18, the J call TRBJ2-5; tentatively, D is TRBD1 (6 bases). CDR1 and CDR2 (germline): KGHSH, LQKENI. The CDR3 is 13 amino acids. The V end lost 4 bases, the J end lost 2 bases, and 8 bases lay between the germline ends. CDR3 DNA: TGTGCCAGCTCACAAGGACAGCAAGAGACCCAGTACTTC. Residues: CASSQGQQETQYF.

J is TRBJ1-4 and V is TRBV28; D gene ambiguous. The CDR3 runs 15 residues. Per germline, CDR1 MDHEN and CDR2 SYDVKM. V was pared by 7 bases and J by 2 bases, with 14 bases between. Written as DNA, the CDR3 is TGTGCCAGCACCCCTGGGTCGGCGACTAATGAAAAACTGTTTTTT. Its translation is CASTPGSATNEKLFF.

The rearrangement uses TRBV19 and TRBJ1-5; weak D call: TRBD1 (5 bases). The V end lost 3 bases, the J end lost 3 bases, and 15 bases lay between the germline ends. There are 16 residues in the CDR3. Germline CDR1 LNHDA, CDR2 SQIVND (reference sequence). CDR3 sequence: CASSMAQGEVNQPQHF. In DNA, the CDR3 is TGTGCCAGTAGTATGGCCCAGGGTGAGGTCAATCAGCCCCAGCATTTT. Complete variable domain (other parts from reference TRBV19 and TRBJ1-5): DGGITQSPKYLFRKEGQNVTLSCEQNLNHDAMYWYRQDPGQGLRLIYYSQIVNDFQKGDIAEGYSVSREKKESFPLTVTSAQKNPTAFYLCASSMAQGEVNQPQHFGDGTRLSIL.

The J gene is TRBJ1-1, the V gene TRBV7-6; D possibly corresponds to TRBD1 (6 bases). This CDR3 is built from 15 residues. Per the germline V gene, CDR1 is SGHVS and CDR2 is FNYEAQ. V gave up 1 base and J gave up 3 bases, with 12 bases separating them. The chain's CDR3 is CASSLGGQIHTEAFF. The DNA of the CDR3 is TGTGCCAGCAGCTTAGGGGGACAAATTCACACTGAAGCTTTCTTT.

The rearrangement links TRBV11-1 to TRBJ2-5; the match to TRBD1 covers 8 bases. The V and J ends lost 5 bases and 5 bases, in that order; junction bases with no gene match: 4. Germline-derived CDR1 and CDR2 are SGHAT and FQDESV (reference sequence). The CDR3 is made up of 13 amino acids. The CDR3 region is CASSTDREETQYF. CDR3 bases: TGTGCCAGCAGCACGGACAGGGAGGAGACCCAGTACTTC.

V and J are TRBV6-5 and TRBJ2-3; unclear D gene. The germline V gene has CDR1 MNHEY and CDR2 SVGAGI. Trimming removed 8 bases from V and 2 bases from J, with 11 bases in between. This CDR3 has 13 residues. CDR3 amino acids: CASSRTYTDTQYF. CDR3 sequence (DNA): TGTGCCAGCTCTAGGACCTACACAGATACGCAGTATTTT.

The chain joins TRBV4-3 to TRBJ1-6, with D unresolved. This CDR3 has 14 amino acids. CDR1 is LGHNA, CDR2 YSLEER, per germline. V lost 0 bases to trimming and J lost 7 bases, with 7 bases between them. CDR3 region: CASSQDLQNSPLHF. CDR3 DNA: TGCGCCAGCAGCCAAGATCTGCAAAATTCACCCCTCCACTTT.

The V call is TRBV11-1, the J call TRBJ2-3, with TRBD2 as a possible D gene (6 bases). Trimming shortened V by 5 bases and J by 6 bases, and 9 bases separated the two germline ends. Per the germline V gene, CDR1 is SGHAT and CDR2 is FQDESV (reference sequence). The CDR3 has 12 amino acids. Written as DNA, the CDR3 is TGTGCCAGCAGCCTAGGGAGGGATACGCAGTATTTT. The encoded protein is CASSLGRDTQYF.

This rearrangement joins TRBV18 to TRBJ2-5; D perhaps matches TRBD1 (5 bases). The CDR3 is made up of 13 amino acids. With 6 bases removed from V and 1 base from J, the gap between germline ends came to 9 bases. Germline V gene lookup returns CDR1 KGHSH and CDR2 LQKENI. The CDR3 loop reads CASSRQFQETQYF. DNA of the CDR3: TGTGCCAGCTCCCGACAGTTCCAAGAGACCCAGTACTTC.

DNA of the CDR3: TGTGCCAGCACCCTGACAGGTGTCTTCTCTGGGGCCAACGTCCTGACTTTC. It is translated as CASTLTGVFSGANVLTF. The chain recombines TRBV7-2 with TRBJ2-6; a possible D gene is TRBD1 (6 bases). The CDR3 is 17 amino acids. CDR1 and CDR2 (germline): SGHTA, FQGNSA. Trimming shortened V by 7 bases and J by 0 bases, and 16 bases separated the two germline ends.

The chain carries TRBV30 and TRBJ2-1, with TRBD2 matching over 14 bases. With V trimmed by 3 bases and J by 7 bases, 8 bases remained unmatched. The CDR3 runs 16 residues. Germline V gene lookup returns CDR1 GTSNPN and CDR2 SVGIG (reference sequence). Here the CDR3 DNA reads TGTGCCTGGAGCCGACGGACTAGCGGGGGGTATAATGAGCAGTTCTTC. It specifies CAWSRRTSGGYNEQFF.

V is TRBV29-1 and J is TRBJ2-5; D not resolved. Germline-derived CDR1 and CDR2 are SQVTM and ANQGSEA. Between the trimmed V and J ends, which lost 4 bases and 5 bases, there was a span of 14 bases. This CDR3 has 13 residues. This chain's CDR3 is CSVVGTMHETQYF. Written as DNA, the CDR3 is TGCAGCGTTGTCGGCACCATGCACGAGACCCAGTACTTC.

The CDR3 region is CASSSSLGPRSTGELFF. The CDR3 DNA follows: TGTGCCAGCAGCTCCTCTCTGGGCCCGAGGAGCACCGGGGAGCTGTTTTTT. The chain joins TRBV11-3 to TRBJ2-2; no definite D call. This CDR3 contains 17 residues. V gave up 4 bases and J gave up 4 bases, with 19 bases separating them. CDR1 is SGHNT and CDR2 is YENEEA in the germline V gene. Variable domain in full (rest from reference TRBV11-3 and TRBJ2-2): EAGVVQSPRYKIIEKKQPVAFWCNPISGHNTLYWYLQNLGQGPELLIRYENEEAVDDSQLPKDRFSAERLKGVDSTLKIQPAELGDSAVYLCASSSSLGPRSTGELFFGEGSRLTVL.

The DNA for the CDR3 is TGTGCCAGTAGTACCGGACAGTCGAACACCGGGGAGCTGTTTTTT. Amino acids: CASSTGQSNTGELFF. This sequence joins TRBV19 and TRBJ2-2, with D perhaps matching TRBD1 (6 bases). The CDR3 runs 15 residues. Between the trimmed V and J ends, which lost 4 bases and 0 bases, there was a span of 9 bases. Germline CDR1 is LNHDA and CDR2 is SQIVND (reference sequence).

This clone was picked up one time. The chain's CDR3 is CAISDSGNTQYF. The CDR3 region has the DNA TGTGCCATCAGTGATAGTGGGAATACGCAGTATTTT. The chain links TRBV10-3 to TRBJ2-3, with D uncertain. From germline, CDR1 is ENHRY and CDR2 SYGVKD. The CDR3 is made up of 12 amino acids. V shed 3 bases and J shed 7 bases, with 8 bases lying between them.

V usage is TRBV4-3 and J usage is TRBJ1-5; no clear D. V lost 0 bases, J lost 5 bases, and 11 bases lay in between. The CDR3 consists of 15 residues. From germline, CDR1 is LGHNA and CDR2 YSLEER. DNA for the CDR3: TGCGCCAGCAGCCAAGATCTCATGGGGTATCAGCCCCAGCATTTT. Amino acids: CASSQDLMGYQPQHF.

The chain couples TRBV14 to TRBJ2-3; D ambiguous. V was pared by 1 base and J by 0 bases, with 8 bases between. In germline, CDR1 is SGHDN, CDR2 FVKESK. The CDR3 runs to 15 residues. The CDR3: CASSQVSTSTDTQYF. In nucleotides, the CDR3 is TGTGCCAGCAGCCAAGTGTCCACAAGCACAGATACGCAGTATTTT.

CDR3 sequence reads: CASSFTGTGVYEQYV. The DNA for the CDR3 is TGTGCCAGCAGCTTCACCGGGACAGGGGTCTACGAGCAGTACGTC. The chain couples TRBV5-5 to TRBJ2-7, with 10 bases identical to TRBD1. Germline assignment: CDR1 SGHKS and CDR2 YYEKEE (reference sequence). The J segment lost 3 bases and the V segment lost 2 bases, leaving 5 bases of the junction unmatched. The CDR3 is 15 amino acids.